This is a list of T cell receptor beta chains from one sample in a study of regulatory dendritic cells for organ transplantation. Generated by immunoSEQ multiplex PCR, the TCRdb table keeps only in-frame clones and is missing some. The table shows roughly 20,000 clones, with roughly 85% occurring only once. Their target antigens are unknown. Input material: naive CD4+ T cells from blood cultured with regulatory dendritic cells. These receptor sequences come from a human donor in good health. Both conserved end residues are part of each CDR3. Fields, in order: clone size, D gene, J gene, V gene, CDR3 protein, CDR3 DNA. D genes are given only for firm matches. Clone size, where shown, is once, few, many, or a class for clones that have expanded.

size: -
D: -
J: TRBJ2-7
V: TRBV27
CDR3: CASNLSPGASYEQYF
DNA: TGTGCCAGCAATTTATCGCCGGGGGCGTCCTACGAGCAGTACTTC

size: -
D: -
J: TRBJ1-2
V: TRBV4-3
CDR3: CASSPPGRIMAGYTF
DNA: TGCGCCAGCAGCCCACCGGGACGGATTATGGCTGGCTACACCTTC

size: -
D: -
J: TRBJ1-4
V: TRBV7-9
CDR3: CASRYARGEPATNEKLFF
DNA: TGTGCCAGCAGGTATGCCCGAGGGGAGCCTGCAACTAATGAAAAACTGTTTTTT

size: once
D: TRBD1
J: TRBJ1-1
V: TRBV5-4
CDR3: CASSYRGRRAFF
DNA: TGTGCCAGCAGCTACAGGGGCCGGCGAGCTTTCTTT

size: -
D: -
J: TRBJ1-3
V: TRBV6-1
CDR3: CASRPGTTGNTIYF
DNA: TGTGCCAGCAGGCCCGGGACAACTGGAAACACCATATATTTT

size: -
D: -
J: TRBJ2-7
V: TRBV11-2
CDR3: CASRPVSPYEQYF
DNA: TGTGCCAGCAGACCCGTGAGCCCCTACGAGCAGTACTTC

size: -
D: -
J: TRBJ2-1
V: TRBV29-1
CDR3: CSVDKPGYYNEQFF
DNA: TGCAGCGTTGATAAGCCTGGATACTACAATGAGCAGTTCTTC

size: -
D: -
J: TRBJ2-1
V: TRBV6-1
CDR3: CASSEAPGWGGPHNEQFF
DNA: TGTGCCAGCAGTGAAGCACCTGGGTGGGGGGGCCCCCACAATGAGCAGTTCTTC

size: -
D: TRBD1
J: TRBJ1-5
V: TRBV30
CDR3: CAWSGQGLGPQHF
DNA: TGTGCCTGGAGTGGACAGGGGTTAGGACCCCAGCATTTT

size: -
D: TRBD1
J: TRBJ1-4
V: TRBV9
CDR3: CASSATTGAGNEKLFF
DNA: TGTGCCAGCAGCGCAACTACAGGGGCGGGAAATGAAAAACTGTTTTTT

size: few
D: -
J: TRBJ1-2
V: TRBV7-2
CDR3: CASSREAGFGYTF
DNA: TGTGCCAGCAGCCGAGAAGCAGGATTCGGCTACACCTTC

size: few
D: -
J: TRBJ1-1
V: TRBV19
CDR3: CASSIGGGAEAFF
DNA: TGTGCCAGTAGTATAGGGGGGGGTGCTGAAGCTTTCTTT

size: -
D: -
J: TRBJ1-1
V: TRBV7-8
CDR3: CASSPSRFMNTEAFF
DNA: TGTGCCAGCAGCCCGAGCAGGTTCATGAACACTGAAGCTTTCTTT

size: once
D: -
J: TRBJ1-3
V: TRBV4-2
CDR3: CASSQATGGIGNTIYF
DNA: TGTGCCAGCAGCCAAGCAACCGGGGGAATTGGAAACACCATATATTTT

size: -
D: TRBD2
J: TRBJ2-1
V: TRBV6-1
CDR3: CASIFSGGGNNEQFF
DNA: TGTGCCAGCATCTTTAGCGGGGGCGGGAACAATGAGCAGTTCTTC

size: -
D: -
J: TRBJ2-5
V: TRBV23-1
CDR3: CASSQSGDLETQYF
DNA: TGCGCCAGCAGTCAATCGGGCGACCTAGAGACCCAGTACTTC

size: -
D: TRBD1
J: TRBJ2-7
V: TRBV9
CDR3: CASSPGQGYEQYF
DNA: TGTGCCAGCAGCCCGGGACAGGGGTACGAGCAGTACTTC

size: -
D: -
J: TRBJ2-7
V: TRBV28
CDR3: CASSLYPGRQEQYF
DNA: TGTGCCAGCAGTTTATATCCCGGACGTCAGGAGCAGTACTTC

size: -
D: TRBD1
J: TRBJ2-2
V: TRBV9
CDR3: CASSASRGQTTGELFF
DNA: TGTGCCAGCAGCGCGAGCCGGGGACAGACCACCGGGGAGCTGTTTTTT

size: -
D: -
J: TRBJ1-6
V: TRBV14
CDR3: CASSHAYRISYNSPLHF
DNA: TGTGCCAGCAGCCACGCATACAGGATCTCCTATAATTCACCCCTCCACTTT

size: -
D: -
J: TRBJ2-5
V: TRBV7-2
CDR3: CASSPARAEETQYF
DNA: TGTGCCAGCAGCCCCGCCCGTGCTGAAGAGACCCAGTACTTC

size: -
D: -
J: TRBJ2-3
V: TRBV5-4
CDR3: CASSFSYTRRSLTDTQYF
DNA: TGTGCCAGCAGCTTTTCCTATACAAGACGGAGCCTCACAGATACGCAGTATTTT

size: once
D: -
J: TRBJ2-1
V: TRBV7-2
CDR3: CASSSQGYEQFF
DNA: TGTGCCAGCAGCTCCCAGGGGTATGAGCAGTTCTTC

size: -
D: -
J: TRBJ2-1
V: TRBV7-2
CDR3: CASSFAGPGGEQFF
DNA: TGTGCCAGCAGCTTCGCGGGTCCTGGAGGGGAGCAGTTCTTC

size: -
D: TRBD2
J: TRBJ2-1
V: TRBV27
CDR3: CASRPTPAGQYNEQFF
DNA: TGTGCCAGCAGGCCTACTCCAGCGGGGCAATACAATGAGCAGTTCTTC

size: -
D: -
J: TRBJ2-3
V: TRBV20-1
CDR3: CSATPGYTQYF
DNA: TGCAGTGCAACGCCGGGTTATACGCAGTATTTT

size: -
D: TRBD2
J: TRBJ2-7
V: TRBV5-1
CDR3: CASSLSAGVPYEQYF
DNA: TGCGCCAGCAGCTTGTCCGCGGGAGTACCCTACGAGCAGTACTTC

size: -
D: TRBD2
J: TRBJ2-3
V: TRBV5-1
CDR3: CASSLDDRGGYTQYF
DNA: TGCGCCAGCAGCTTGGATGATCGGGGGGGATATACGCAGTATTTT

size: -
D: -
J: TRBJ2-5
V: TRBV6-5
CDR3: CASYRQAQETQYF
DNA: TGTGCCAGCTATAGACAGGCCCAAGAGACCCAGTACTTC

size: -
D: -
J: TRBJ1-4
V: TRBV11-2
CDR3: CASSLDRGATNEKLFF
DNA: TGTGCCAGCAGCTTAGACAGGGGTGCAACTAATGAAAAACTGTTTTTT

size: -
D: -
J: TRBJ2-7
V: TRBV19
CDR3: CASSIRPGFNEQYF
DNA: TGTGCCAGTAGTATACGGCCCGGGTTCAACGAGCAGTACTTC

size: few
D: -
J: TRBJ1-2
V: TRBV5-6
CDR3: CASSLAKVSRGYTF
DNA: TGTGCCAGCAGCTTGGCCAAGGTGTCGAGAGGCTACACCTTC

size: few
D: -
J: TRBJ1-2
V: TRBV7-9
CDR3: CASSLESRAGGYTF
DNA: TGTGCCAGCAGCTTAGAGTCCCGGGCGGGTGGCTACACCTTC

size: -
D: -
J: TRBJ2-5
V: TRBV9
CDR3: CASSLRGVGEETQYF
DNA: TGTGCCAGCAGCCTAAGAGGAGTGGGGGAAGAGACCCAGTACTTC

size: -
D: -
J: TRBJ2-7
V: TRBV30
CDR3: CAWSRGSSYEQYF
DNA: TGTGCCTGGAGTCGGGGCAGCTCCTACGAGCAGTACTTC

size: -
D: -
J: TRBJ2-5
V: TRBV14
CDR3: CASSRKRTTRIGETQYF
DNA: TGTGCCAGCAGCCGGAAGAGAACAACTAGGATCGGAGAGACCCAGTACTTC

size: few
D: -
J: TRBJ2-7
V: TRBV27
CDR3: CASSLSGAYEQYF
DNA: TGTGCCAGCAGTTTATCGGGGGCCTACGAGCAGTACTTC

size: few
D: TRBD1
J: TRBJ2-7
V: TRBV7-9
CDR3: CASSRDRGLYEQYF
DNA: TGTGCCAGCAGCCGCGACAGGGGTTTGTACGAGCAGTACTTC

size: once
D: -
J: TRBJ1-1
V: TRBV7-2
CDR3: CASSSYHRDTEAFF
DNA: TGTGCCAGCAGCTCATACCACAGGGACACTGAAGCTTTCTTT

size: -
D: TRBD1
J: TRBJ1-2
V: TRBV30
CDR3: CAWTGTAFYGYTF
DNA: TGTGCCTGGACCGGGACAGCCTTCTATGGCTACACCTTC

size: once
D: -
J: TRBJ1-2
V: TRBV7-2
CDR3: CASSLKGYADGYTF
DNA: TGTGCCAGCAGCTTGAAGGGCTACGCAGATGGCTACACCTTC

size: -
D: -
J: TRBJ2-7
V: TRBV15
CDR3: CATSNEFSYEQYF
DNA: TGTGCCACCAGTAACGAATTCTCCTACGAGCAGTACTTC

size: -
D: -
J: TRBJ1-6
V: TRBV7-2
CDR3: CASSLAPGRDSPLHF
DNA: TGTGCCAGCAGCTTAGCTCCCGGGCGGGATTCACCCCTCCACTTT

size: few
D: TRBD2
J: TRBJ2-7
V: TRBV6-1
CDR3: CASSTGTTLLEQYF
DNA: TGTGCCAGCAGTACCGGGACTACCCTTCTCGAGCAGTACTTC

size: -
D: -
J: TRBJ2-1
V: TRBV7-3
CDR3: CASSLAGQTSYNEQFF
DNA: TGTGCCAGCAGCTTGGCCGGACAGACCTCGTACAATGAGCAGTTCTTC

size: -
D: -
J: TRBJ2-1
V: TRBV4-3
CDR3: CASSQGPGRPGYNEQFF
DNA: TGCGCCAGCAGCCAAGGACCGGGAAGGCCAGGGTACAATGAGCAGTTCTTC

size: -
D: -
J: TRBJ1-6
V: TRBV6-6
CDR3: CASSERLRSSPLHF
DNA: TGTGCCAGCAGTGAGCGATTACGGAGTTCACCCCTCCACTTT

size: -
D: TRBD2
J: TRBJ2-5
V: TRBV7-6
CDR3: CASSLGVLAGAQETQYF
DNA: TGTGCCAGCAGCTTAGGGGTCCTAGCGGGGGCACAAGAGACCCAGTACTTC

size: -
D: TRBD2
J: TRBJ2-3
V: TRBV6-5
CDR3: CASKHGGAGDTQYF
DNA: TGTGCCAGCAAACACGGGGGGGCGGGAGATACGCAGTATTTT

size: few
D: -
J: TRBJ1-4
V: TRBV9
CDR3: CASSPDREREKLFF
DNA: TGTGCCAGCAGCCCAGACCGGGAGAGGGAAAAACTGTTTTTT

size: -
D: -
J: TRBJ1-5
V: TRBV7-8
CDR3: CASSLVSGNQPQHF
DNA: TGTGCCAGCAGCTTAGTAAGTGGAAATCAGCCCCAGCATTTT

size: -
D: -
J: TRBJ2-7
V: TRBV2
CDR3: CATSRDGSYEQYF
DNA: TGTGCCACCTCCCGGGACGGATCCTACGAGCAGTACTTC

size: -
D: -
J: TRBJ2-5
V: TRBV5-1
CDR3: CASSLFGQETQYF
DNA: TGCGCCAGCAGCTTGTTCGGCCAAGAGACCCAGTACTTC

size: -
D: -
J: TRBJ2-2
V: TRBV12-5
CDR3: CASGLEYTAGELFF
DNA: TGTGCTAGTGGTTTGGAATATACTGCCGGGGAGCTGTTTTTT

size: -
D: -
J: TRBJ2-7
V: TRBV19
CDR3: CASSSTAGGYEQYF
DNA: TGTGCCAGTAGTTCGACGGCTGGGGGCTACGAGCAGTACTTC

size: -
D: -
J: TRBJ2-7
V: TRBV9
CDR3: CASSVGAAGYEQYF
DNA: TGTGCCAGCAGCGTAGGGGCCGCTGGGTACGAGCAGTACTTC

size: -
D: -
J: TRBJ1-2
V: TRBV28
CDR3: CASSRDLTQGYGYTF
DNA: TGTGCCAGCAGCAGGGACCTGACCCAAGGCTATGGCTACACCTTC

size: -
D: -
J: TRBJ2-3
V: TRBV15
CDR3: CATSDGRSTDTQYF
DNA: TGTGCCACCAGCGACGGACGAAGCACAGATACGCAGTATTTT

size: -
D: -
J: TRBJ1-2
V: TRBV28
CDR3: CASSLPPGPGGGYTF
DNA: TGTGCCAGCAGTTTACCCCCGGGCCCCGGCGGTGGCTACACCTTC